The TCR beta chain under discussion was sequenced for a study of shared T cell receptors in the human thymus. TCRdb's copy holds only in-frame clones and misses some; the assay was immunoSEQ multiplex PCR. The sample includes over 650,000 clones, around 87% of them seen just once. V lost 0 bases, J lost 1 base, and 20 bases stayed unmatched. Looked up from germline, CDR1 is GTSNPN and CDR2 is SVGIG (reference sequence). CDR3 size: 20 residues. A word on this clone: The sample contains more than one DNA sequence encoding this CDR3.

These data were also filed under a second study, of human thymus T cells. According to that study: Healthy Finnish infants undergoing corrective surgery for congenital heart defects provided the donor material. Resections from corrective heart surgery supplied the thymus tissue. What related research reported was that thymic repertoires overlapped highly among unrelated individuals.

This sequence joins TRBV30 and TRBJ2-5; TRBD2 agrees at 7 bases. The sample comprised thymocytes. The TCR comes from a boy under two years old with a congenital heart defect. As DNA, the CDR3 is TGTGCCTGGAGTGTAAACCCCTGGCTGGCGGGAGACCTACTCCAAGAGACCCAGTACTTC. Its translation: CAWSVNPWLAGDLLQETQYF.